The T cell receptor beta chain described here comes from a study of post-analysis software for immune sequencing data. Study at large: Secondary progressive, relapsing-remitting and progressive-relapsing multiple sclerosis were among the included disease courses.

Study-wide results and caveats: F measure showed strong co-clustering of same-batch samples.

As for this clonotype: The antigen remains unidentified.

Unique molecular identifiers were carried by the TCR beta cDNA libraries. Hundreds of thousands of cDNA molecules came from around 0.96 to 9.9 million T cells. From the PCR reads, TCRdb called clonotypes with MiXCR, one entry per CDR3 protein. The sample consists of hundreds of thousands of distinct CDR3 sequences, 55% to 60% of them appearing once. The sequenced sample consisted of blood. The clonotype originates from a girl aged 2-10 years with multiple sclerosis.

The DNA of the CDR3 is TGTGCCATCACCAGCGGGGGGGGCACAGATACGCAGTATTTT. As protein: CAITSGGGTDTQYF. The chain uses TRBV10-3 and TRBJ2-3, with 10 bases fitting TRBD2. CDR1 and CDR2 (germline): ENHRY, SYGVKD. The ends lost 7 bases at V and 1 base at J; junction bases unmatched: 2. The CDR3 is 14 amino acids.